What follows are 22 T cell receptor beta chains derived from one specimen sequenced in a study of PD-1 blockade in mismatch repair-deficient tumors. TCRdb keeps only in-frame clones here, not all; method: immunoSEQ multiplex PCR. Among 70,000 to 90,000 clones listed, roughly 80% were seen once. This specimen consisted of peripheral blood, obtained 44 weeks after starting pembrolizumab. The receptors derive from an adult with mismatch repair-deficient cancer.

This chain's CDR3 is CASSPPVGASEQYF. The DNA for the CDR3 is TGTGCCAGCAGCCCACCCGTTGGCGCGAGCGAGCAGTACTTC. The chain is built from TRBV7-9 and TRBJ2-7; no definite D call. Germline assignment: CDR1 SEHNR and CDR2 FQNEAQ (reference sequence). V dropped 5 bases and J dropped 6 bases, with 17 bases sitting between them. CDR3 size: 14 residues. Supplemented by reference TRBV7-9 and TRBJ2-7, the full variable domain reads DTGVSQNPRHKITKRGQNVTFRCDPISEHNRLYWYRQTLGQGPEFLTYFQNEAQLEKSRLLSDRFSAERPKGSFSTLEIQRTEQGDSAMYLCASSPPVGASEQYFGPGTRLTVT.

The chain couples TRBV7-3 to TRBJ2-1; TRBD2 matches at 10 bases. The germline CDR1 and CDR2 sequences are SGHTA and FQGTGA. The V segment lost 2 bases and the J segment 6 bases; nucleotides outside the gene matches: 7. The CDR3 spans 16 residues. The CDR3 DNA is TGTGCCAGCAGCTTACTTAGCGGGAGGCCACTCAATGAGCAGTTCTTC. Its protein is CASSLLSGRPLNEQFF.

The V and J genes are TRBV9 and TRBJ2-1; TRBD2 is a possible D gene (7 bases). V dropped 0 bases and J dropped 1 base, with 11 bases sitting between them. The CDR3 length is 16 residues. The germline gives CDR1 SGDLS, CDR2 YYNGEE. The CDR3 coding sequence is TGTGCCAGCAGCGTAGTAGGGGGAGGGTCCTACAATGAGCAGTTCTTC. The encoded protein is CASSVVGGGSYNEQFF.

The J gene is TRBJ2-5, the V gene TRBV9; D gene ambiguous. Germline assignment: CDR1 SGDLS and CDR2 YYNGEE. This CDR3 has 14 residues. V lost 0 bases, J lost 0 bases, and 6 bases lay in between. The CDR3 protein is CASSVEPYQETQYF. CDR3 DNA: TGTGCCAGCAGCGTAGAGCCGTACCAAGAGACCCAGTACTTC. Supplemented by reference TRBV9 and TRBJ2-5, the full variable domain reads DSGVTQTPKHLITATGQRVTLRCSPRSGDLSVYWYQQSLDQGLQFLIQYYNGEERAKGNILERFSAQQFPDLHSELNLSSLELGDSALYFCASSVEPYQETQYFGPGTRLLVL.

The chain combines TRBV6-6 with TRBJ1-2; 10 bases agree with TRBD1. CDR1 and CDR2 from the germline V gene are MNHNY and SVGAGI (reference sequence). The CDR3 has 14 residues. V was pared by 6 bases and J by 3 bases, with 4 bases of the junction left unmatched. For the CDR3, the DNA is TGTGCCAGCAGAGCGACAGGGGGCTACTATGGCTACACCTTC. Its protein is CASRATGGYYGYTF.

V is TRBV10-3 and J is TRBJ1-5; no clear D gene. The CDR3 runs 15 residues. Deletions cut 10 bases from V and 0 bases from J, with 16 bases between. CDR1 and CDR2 (germline): ENHRY, SYGVKD. The CDR3 sequence is CATQEGSDSNQPQHF. The CDR3 nucleotides read TGTGCCACCCAAGAGGGCAGTGATAGCAATCAGCCCCAGCATTTT.

The chain has TRBV6-6 and TRBJ2-1; D uncertain. Trimming stripped 4 bases from V and 0 bases from J, with 10 bases between. The germline CDR1 and CDR2 sequences are MNHNY and SVGAGI (reference sequence). This CDR3 comprises 15 residues. DNA for the CDR3: TGTGCCAGCAGTTTTGCGGTTAGCTCCTACAATGAGCAGTTCTTC. It encodes CASSFAVSSYNEQFF.

In this sample, this clone turned up a few times. This sequence joins TRBV18 and TRBJ1-1, with 9 nucleotides matching TRBD1. CDR3 length equals 15 residues. Looked up from germline, CDR1 is KGHSH and CDR2 is LQKENI. The V gene end was trimmed by 4 bases and the J gene end by 4 bases; junction bases not matched to a gene: 7. The CDR3: CASSLWTGEATEAFF. The CDR3 DNA sequence: TGTGCCAGCTCACTCTGGACAGGGGAGGCCACTGAAGCTTTCTTT. Full variable domain (remainder filled in from reference TRBV18 and TRBJ1-1): NAGVMQNPRHLVRRRGQEARLRCSPMKGHSHVYWYRQLPEEGLKFMVYLQKENIIDESGMPKERFSAEFPKEGPSILRIQQVVRGDSAAYFCASSLWTGEATEAFFGQGTRLTVV.

V and J are TRBV7-9 and TRBJ2-1, with a possible D match to TRBD1 (5 bases). The CDR3 is made up of 13 amino acids. V was cut by 10 bases and J by 2 bases, with 12 bases left in between. Germline V CDR1 and CDR2: SEHNR, FQNEAQ (reference sequence). CDR3 residues: CATQGGPYNEQFF. CDR3 nucleotides: TGTGCCACCCAGGGTGGGCCCTACAATGAGCAGTTCTTC.

This chain joins TRBV10-3 and TRBJ1-5, with D uncertain. This CDR3 has 13 residues. V was pared by 7 bases and J by 6 bases, with 13 bases between. The germline CDR1 and CDR2 sequences are ENHRY and SYGVKD. The CDR3 DNA reads TGTGCCATCACCCCCGACGGGGTTCAGCCCCAGCATTTT. Its translation: CAITPDGVQPQHF.

This sequence joins TRBV7-6 and TRBJ2-3; 9 nucleotides match TRBD2. After removal of 0 bases from V and 6 bases from J, the junction contained 16 bases not matched to a gene. Germline V gene lookup returns CDR1 SGHVS and CDR2 FNYEAQ. This CDR3 region has 19 residues. The CDR3 protein is CASSLALAGRGHGGDTQYF. In DNA, the CDR3 is TGTGCCAGCAGCTTAGCCCTAGCGGGGCGGGGACACGGTGGGGATACGCAGTATTTT.

The J gene is TRBJ2-1, the V gene TRBV6-4; 8 nucleotides line up with TRBD2. This CDR3 comprises 15 residues. The germline V gene has CDR1 MRHNA and CDR2 SNTAGT. Trimming took 3 bases from V and 7 from J; bases not matched to a gene: 8. Here the CDR3 DNA reads TGTGCCAGCAGTGAAGGAGCGGGAGACTGGAATGAGCAGTTCTTC. This codes for CASSEGAGDWNEQFF.

The chain joins TRBV7-3 to TRBJ2-1; TRBD2 matches at 11 bases. J gave up 6 bases and V 5 bases, and 6 bases lay outside the gene matches. The germline CDR1 and CDR2 sequences are SGHTA and FQGTGA. The CDR3 contains 15 residues. CDR3 nucleotide sequence: TGTGCCAGCAGCCCCCTCGGACTAGCGGGCAATGAGCAGTTCTTC. Protein: CASSPLGLAGNEQFF.

The gene calls are TRBV5-1 and TRBJ2-1, with D unclear. Germline CDR1 and CDR2: SGHRS and YFSETQ. Deletions cut 2 bases from V and 2 bases from J, with 8 bases between. There are 14 residues in the CDR3. CDR3 sequence (DNA): TGCGCCAGCAGCTTTACCTGGGCCTACAATGAGCAGTTCTTC. It yields the protein CASSFTWAYNEQFF.

V usage is TRBV11-3 and J usage is TRBJ2-7; D might be TRBD2 (6 bases). The CDR3 length is 12 residues. Germline CDR1 SGHNT, CDR2 YENEEA. V was cut by 5 bases and J by 9 bases, with 14 bases left in between. In DNA, the CDR3 is TGTGCCAGCAGCCGTGCGAGCGGGTCGCAGTACTTC. This translates into CASSRASGSQYF.

This clone was detected ten times or more. A read error may produce the germline difference seen at one junction end. V gene TRBV7-7 combines with J gene TRBJ2-3; D not resolved. This CDR3 has 13 residues. The germline gives CDR1 SSHAT, CDR2 FNYEAQ (reference sequence). CDR3 DNA: TGTGCTAGCAGCTTAGACCAGTCAGATACGCAGTATTTT. Encoded protein: CASSLDQSDTQYF.

The chain has TRBV9 and TRBJ2-1; TRBD2 agrees at 11 bases. Per germline, CDR1 SGDLS and CDR2 YYNGEE. V lost 3 bases, J lost 3 bases, and 2 bases stayed unmatched. The length of the CDR3 is 15 residues. CDR3 nucleotides: TGTGCCAGCAGCGGGGGACTAGCGGTCTACAATGAGCAGTTCTTC. It translates to CASSGGLAVYNEQFF.

V is TRBV19 and J is TRBJ1-5; TRBD1 matches 7 bases. Losses at the gene ends were 5 bases for V and 2 bases for J; bases not matched to a gene: 9. Germline V CDR1 and CDR2: LNHDA, SQIVND (reference sequence). The CDR3 has 16 residues. CDR3 DNA: TGTGCCAGTAGTCCGACAGGGAGGAGAGGCAATCAGCCCCAGCATTTT. This codes for CASSPTGRRGNQPQHF.

The chain uses TRBV7-9 and TRBJ2-1, with 7 bases fitting TRBD2. From germline, CDR1 is SEHNR and CDR2 FQNEAQ (reference sequence). The CDR3 runs to 16 residues. The V and J ends lost 2 bases and 5 bases, in that order; junction bases with no gene match: 9. CDR3 loop: CASSLYPGDYNNEQFF. CDR3 sequence (DNA): TGTGCCAGCAGCTTATATCCTGGGGACTATAACAATGAGCAGTTCTTC.

This chain links TRBV13 with TRBJ2-1, with 13 bases that match TRBD2. The CDR3 is 17 amino acids. Germline loops: CDR1 PRHDT, CDR2 FYEKMQ (reference sequence). Germline trimming cut 5 bases from V and 7 bases from J; bases unmatched to any gene: 11. DNA of the CDR3: TGTGCCAGCAGCCCGTGGTGGACTAGCGGGAGTTCGAATGAGCAGTTCTTC. Protein sequence: CASSPWWTSGSSNEQFF.

The J gene is TRBJ2-1, the V gene TRBV30; 7 bases line up with TRBD2. V gave up 0 bases and J gave up 0 bases; unmatched junction bases: 8. Germline V lookup: CDR1 GTSNPN, CDR2 SVGIG (reference sequence). This CDR3 is 17 amino acids long. The DNA for the CDR3 is TGTGCCTGGAGTGTACAGCGGACTAGTAGCTCCTACAATGAGCAGTTCTTC. Translated, it gives CAWSVQRTSSSYNEQFF.

The chain combines TRBV5-6 with TRBJ2-5; a possible D gene is TRBD2 (5 bases). CDR3 length: 13 residues. The V end lost 7 bases, the J end lost 2 bases, and 12 bases lay between the germline ends. Germline V gene sequence: CDR1 SGHDT, CDR2 YYEEEE. The CDR3 sequence is CASSGGRQETQYF. The CDR3 DNA reads as TGTGCCAGCTCTGGAGGTAGGCAAGAGACCCAGTACTTC.